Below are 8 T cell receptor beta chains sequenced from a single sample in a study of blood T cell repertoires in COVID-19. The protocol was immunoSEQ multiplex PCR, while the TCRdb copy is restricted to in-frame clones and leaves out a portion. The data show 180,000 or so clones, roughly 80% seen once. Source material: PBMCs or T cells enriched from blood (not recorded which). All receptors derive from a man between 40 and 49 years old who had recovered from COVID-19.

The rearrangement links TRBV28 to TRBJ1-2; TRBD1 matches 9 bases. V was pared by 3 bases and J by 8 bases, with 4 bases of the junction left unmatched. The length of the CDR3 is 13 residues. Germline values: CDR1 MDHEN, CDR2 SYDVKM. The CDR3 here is CASSFTGGRGYTF. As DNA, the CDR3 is TGTGCCAGCAGTTTCACAGGGGGCCGAGGCTACACCTTC.

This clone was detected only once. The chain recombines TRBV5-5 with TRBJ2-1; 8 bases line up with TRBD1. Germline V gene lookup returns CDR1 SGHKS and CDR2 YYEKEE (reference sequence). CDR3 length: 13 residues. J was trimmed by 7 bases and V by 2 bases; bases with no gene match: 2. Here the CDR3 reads CASSFDRGNEQFF. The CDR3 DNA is TGTGCCAGCAGCTTCGACAGGGGTAATGAGCAGTTCTTC.

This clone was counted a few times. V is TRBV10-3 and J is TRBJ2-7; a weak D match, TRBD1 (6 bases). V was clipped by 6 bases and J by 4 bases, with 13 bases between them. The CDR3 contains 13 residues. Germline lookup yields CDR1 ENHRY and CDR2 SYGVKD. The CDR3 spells CAISNRDTYEQYF. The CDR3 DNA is TGTGCCATCAGCAACCGGGACACTTACGAGCAGTACTTC.

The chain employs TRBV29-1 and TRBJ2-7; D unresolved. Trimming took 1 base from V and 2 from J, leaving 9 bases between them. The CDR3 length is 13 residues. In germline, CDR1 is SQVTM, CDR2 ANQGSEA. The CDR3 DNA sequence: TGCAGCGTTGAAGTGCCCGAGACCTACGAGCAGTACTTC. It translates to CSVEVPETYEQYF.

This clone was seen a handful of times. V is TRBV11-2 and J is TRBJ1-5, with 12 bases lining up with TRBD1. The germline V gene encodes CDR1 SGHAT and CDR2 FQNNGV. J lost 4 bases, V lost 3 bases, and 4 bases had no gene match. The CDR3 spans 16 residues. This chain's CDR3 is CASSLGTGGQNQPQHF. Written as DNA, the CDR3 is TGTGCCAGCAGCTTGGGGACAGGGGGCCAAAATCAGCCCCAGCATTTT.

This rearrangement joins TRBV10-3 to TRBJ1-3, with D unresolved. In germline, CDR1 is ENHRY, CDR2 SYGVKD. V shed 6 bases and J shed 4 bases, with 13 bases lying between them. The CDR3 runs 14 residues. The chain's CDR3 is CAIRTSTGGNTIYF. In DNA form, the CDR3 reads TGTGCCATCAGAACGTCCACGGGGGGAAACACCATATATTTT.

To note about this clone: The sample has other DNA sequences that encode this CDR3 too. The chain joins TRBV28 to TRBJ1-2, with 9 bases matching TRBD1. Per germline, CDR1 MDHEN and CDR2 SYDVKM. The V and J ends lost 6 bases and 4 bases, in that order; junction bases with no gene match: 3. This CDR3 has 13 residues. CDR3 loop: CASSLDRGYGYTF. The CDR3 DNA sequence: TGTGCCAGCAGCTTGGACAGGGGCTATGGCTACACCTTC.

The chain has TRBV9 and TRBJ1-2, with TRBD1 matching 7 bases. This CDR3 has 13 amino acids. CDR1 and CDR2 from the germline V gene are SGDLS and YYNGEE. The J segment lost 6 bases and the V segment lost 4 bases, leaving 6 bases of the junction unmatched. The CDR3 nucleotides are TGTGCCAGCAGCACCGCGACAGGGAATGGCTACACCTTC. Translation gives CASSTATGNGYTF.